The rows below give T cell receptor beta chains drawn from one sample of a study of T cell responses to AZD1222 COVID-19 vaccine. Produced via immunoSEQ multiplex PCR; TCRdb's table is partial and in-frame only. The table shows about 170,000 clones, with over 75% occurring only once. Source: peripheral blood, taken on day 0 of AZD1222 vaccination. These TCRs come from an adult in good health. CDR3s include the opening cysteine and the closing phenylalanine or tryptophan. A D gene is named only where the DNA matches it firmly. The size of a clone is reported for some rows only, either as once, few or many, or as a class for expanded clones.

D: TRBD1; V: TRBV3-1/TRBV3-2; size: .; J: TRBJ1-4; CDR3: CASSPPSPTGGWDEKLFF; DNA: TGTGCCAGCAGCCCGCCAAGCCCGACAGGGGGTTGGGATGAAAAACTGTTTTTT
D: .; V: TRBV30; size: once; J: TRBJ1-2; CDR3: CAWKLGRNYGYTF; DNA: TGTGCCTGGAAACTTGGCCGTAACTATGGCTACACCTTC
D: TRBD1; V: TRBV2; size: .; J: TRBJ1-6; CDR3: CASSDREGATSPLHF; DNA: TGTGCCAGCAGTGATAGGGAGGGGGCAACTTCACCCCTCCACTTT
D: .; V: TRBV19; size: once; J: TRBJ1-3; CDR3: CASSTARVEAGTIYF; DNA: TGTGCCAGTAGTACGGCGAGAGTGGAGGCGGGCACCATATATTTT
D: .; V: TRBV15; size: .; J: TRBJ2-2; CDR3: CATSRDLSYTGELFF; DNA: TGTGCCACCAGCAGAGATCTCAGCTACACCGGGGAGCTGTTTTTT
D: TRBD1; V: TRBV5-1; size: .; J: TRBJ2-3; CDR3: CASSPYRQGAQEDTQYF; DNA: TGCGCCAGCAGCCCCTACCGACAGGGGGCGCAGGAAGATACGCAGTATTTT
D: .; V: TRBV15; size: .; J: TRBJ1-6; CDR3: CATSRAGRGDSPLHF; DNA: TGTGCCACCAGCAGAGCGGGCAGGGGTGATTCACCCCTCCACTTT
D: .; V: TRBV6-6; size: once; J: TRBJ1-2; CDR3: CASSYLRGFNYGYTF; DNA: TGTGCCAGCAGTTACTTACGGGGGTTTAACTATGGCTACACCTTC
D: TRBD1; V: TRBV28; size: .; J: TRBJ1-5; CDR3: CASTGGTGGKQPQHF; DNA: TGTGCCAGCACCGGAGGCACAGGGGGAAAGCAGCCCCAGCATTTT
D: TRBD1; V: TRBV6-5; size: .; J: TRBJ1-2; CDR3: CASRPETGGVGYTF; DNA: TGTGCCAGCAGACCTGAGACAGGGGGCGTTGGCTACACCTTC
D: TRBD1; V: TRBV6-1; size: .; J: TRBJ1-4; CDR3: CASSARGPPAFNEKLFF; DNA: TGTGCCAGCAGTGCCAGGGGGCCCCCCGCCTTTAATGAAAAACTGTTTTTT
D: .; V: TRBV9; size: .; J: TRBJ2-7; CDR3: CASSGQGGYEQYF; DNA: TGTGCCAGCAGCGGGCAGGGAGGCTACGAGCAGTACTTC
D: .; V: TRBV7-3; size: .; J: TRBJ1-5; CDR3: CASSLTPDQPQHF; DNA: TGTGCCAGCAGCTTAACTCCTGATCAGCCCCAGCATTTT
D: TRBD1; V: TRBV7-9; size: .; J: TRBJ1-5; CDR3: CASSLADRDAGNQPQHF; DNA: TGTGCCAGCAGCTTAGCGGACAGGGACGCGGGCAATCAGCCCCAGCATTTT
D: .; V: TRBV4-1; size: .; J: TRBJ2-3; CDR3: CASSQDVWAGQYF; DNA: TGCGCCAGCAGCCAAGACGTTTGGGCGGGGCAGTATTTT
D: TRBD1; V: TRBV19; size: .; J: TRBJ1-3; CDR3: CASTQGQGGNTIYF; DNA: TGTGCCAGTACCCAAGGACAGGGCGGAAACACCATATATTTT
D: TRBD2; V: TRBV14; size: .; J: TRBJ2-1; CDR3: CASSQDLGLANNEQFF; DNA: TGTGCCAGCAGCCAAGATTTGGGACTAGCGAACAATGAGCAGTTCTTC
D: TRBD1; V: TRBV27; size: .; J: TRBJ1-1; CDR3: CASSQDRGLRTEAFF; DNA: TGTGCCAGCAGTCAGGACAGGGGGCTGAGAACTGAAGCTTTCTTT
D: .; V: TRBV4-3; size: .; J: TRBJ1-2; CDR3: CASSQGDSHYGYTF; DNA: TGCGCCAGCAGCCAAGGAGACAGTCACTATGGCTACACCTTC
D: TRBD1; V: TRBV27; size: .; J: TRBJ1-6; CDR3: CASSPRQGTPSQYNSPLHF; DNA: TGTGCCAGCAGTCCGCGACAGGGTACCCCCTCTCAATATAATTCACCCCTCCACTTT
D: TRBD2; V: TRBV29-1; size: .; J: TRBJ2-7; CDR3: CSVVPGTSGGYEQYF; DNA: TGCAGCGTTGTCCCTGGGACTAGCGGGGGATACGAGCAGTACTTC
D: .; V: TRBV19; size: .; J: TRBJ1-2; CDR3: CASSIDAAGAKGYTF; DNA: TGTGCCAGTAGTATAGATGCGGCCGGGGCTAAGGGCTACACCTTC
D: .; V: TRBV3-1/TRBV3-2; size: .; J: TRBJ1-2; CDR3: CASSQEGGTVYGYTF; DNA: TGTGCCAGCAGCCAAGAAGGGGGGACGGTCTATGGCTACACCTTC
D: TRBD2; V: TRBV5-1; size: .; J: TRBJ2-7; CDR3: CASSLDGLAGDEQYF; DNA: TGCGCCAGCAGCTTGGATGGACTAGCGGGGGACGAGCAGTACTTC
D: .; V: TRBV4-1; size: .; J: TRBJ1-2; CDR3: CASSQVNREGGGYTF; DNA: TGCGCCAGCAGCCAAGTCAACAGGGAAGGAGGGGGCTACACCTTC
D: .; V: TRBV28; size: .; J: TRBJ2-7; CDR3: CASSGRTAIYEQYF; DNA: TGTGCCAGCAGTGGACGGACAGCGATCTACGAGCAGTACTTC